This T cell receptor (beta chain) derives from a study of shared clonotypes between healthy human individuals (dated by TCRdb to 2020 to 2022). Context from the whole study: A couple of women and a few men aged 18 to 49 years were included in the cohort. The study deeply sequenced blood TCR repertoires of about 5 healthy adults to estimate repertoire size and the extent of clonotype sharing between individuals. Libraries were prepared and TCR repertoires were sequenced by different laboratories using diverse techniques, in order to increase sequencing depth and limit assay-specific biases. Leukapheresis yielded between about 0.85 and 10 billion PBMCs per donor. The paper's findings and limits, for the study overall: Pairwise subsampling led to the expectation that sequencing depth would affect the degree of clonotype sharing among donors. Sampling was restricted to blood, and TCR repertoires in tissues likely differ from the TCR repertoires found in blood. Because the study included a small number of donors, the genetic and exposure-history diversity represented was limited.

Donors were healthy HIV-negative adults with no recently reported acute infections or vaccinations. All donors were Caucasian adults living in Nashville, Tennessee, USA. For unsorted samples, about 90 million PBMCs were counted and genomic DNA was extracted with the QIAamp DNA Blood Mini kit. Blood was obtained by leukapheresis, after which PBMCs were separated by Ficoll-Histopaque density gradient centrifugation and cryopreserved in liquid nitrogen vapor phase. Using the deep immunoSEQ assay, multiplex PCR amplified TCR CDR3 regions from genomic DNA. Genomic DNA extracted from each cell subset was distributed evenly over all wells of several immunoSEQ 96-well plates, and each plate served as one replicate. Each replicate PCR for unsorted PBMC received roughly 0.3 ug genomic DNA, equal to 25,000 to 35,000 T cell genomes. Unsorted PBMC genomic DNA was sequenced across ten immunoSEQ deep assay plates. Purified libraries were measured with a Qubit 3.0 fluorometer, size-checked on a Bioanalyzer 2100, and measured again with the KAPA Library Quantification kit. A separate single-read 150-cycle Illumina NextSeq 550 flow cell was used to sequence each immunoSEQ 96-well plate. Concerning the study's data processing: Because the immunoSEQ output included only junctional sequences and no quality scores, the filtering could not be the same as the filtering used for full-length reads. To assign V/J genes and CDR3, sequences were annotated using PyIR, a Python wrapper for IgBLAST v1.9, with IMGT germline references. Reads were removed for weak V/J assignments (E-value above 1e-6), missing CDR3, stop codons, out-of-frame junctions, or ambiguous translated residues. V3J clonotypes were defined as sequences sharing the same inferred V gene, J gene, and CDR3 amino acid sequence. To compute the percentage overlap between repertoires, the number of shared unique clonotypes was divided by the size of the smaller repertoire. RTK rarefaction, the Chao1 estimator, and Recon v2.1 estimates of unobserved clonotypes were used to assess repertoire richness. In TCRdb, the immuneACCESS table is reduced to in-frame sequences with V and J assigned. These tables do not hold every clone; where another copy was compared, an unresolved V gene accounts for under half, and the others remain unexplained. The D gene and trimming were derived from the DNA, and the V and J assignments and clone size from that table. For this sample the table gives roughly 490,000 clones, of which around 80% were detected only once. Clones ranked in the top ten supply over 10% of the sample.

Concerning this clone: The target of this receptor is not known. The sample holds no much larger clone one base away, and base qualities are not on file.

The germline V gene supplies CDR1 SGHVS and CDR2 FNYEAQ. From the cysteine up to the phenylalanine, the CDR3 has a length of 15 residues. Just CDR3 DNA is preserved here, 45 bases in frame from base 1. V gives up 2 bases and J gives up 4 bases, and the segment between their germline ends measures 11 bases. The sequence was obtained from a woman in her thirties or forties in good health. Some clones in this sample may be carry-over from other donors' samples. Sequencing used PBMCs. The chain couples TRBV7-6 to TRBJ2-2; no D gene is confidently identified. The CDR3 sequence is CASSLLDLGTGELFF. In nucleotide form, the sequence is TGTGCCAGCAGCTTACTAGATCTGGGCACCGGGGAGCTGTTTTTT.